Here is one TCR beta chain with its context. Its antigen is currently unknown. Between the trimmed V and J ends, which lost 4 bases and 0 bases, there was a span of 17 bases. The CDR3 consists of 16 residues. Germline V gene lookup returns CDR1 SGHRS and CDR2 YFSETQ. This specimen comes from a study of cytomegalovirus exposure and HLA in healthy donors. Study context: Falling in the Caucasian-associated ancestry cluster were about 83% of approximately 410 genotyped donors. Overall study findings and caveats: In a later analysis, 17,000 or so TCR beta sequences were associated with HLA alleles at 0.05 false discovery rate. What was likely a sequencing artifact was a cluster of highly shared sequence variants.

Primers: 60 Vbeta forward and 13 Jbeta reverse. Sequencing was performed with immunoSEQ multiplex PCR; in TCRdb, only in-frame clones are kept and a portion is missing. The profile covers roughly 180,000 clones, with 80% to 85% appearing a single time and about 2% taken by the ten largest. The gene calls are TRBV5-1 and TRBJ2-7; D might be TRBD1 (5 bases). The sequenced sample consisted of PBMCs. The TCR comes from a woman aged 18-30 years in good health and CMV-seropositive. The CDR3 loop is CASSTTGAVVSYEQYF. The CDR3 DNA reads TGCGCCAGCAGCACCACTGGGGCGGTTGTCTCCTACGAGCAGTACTTC.